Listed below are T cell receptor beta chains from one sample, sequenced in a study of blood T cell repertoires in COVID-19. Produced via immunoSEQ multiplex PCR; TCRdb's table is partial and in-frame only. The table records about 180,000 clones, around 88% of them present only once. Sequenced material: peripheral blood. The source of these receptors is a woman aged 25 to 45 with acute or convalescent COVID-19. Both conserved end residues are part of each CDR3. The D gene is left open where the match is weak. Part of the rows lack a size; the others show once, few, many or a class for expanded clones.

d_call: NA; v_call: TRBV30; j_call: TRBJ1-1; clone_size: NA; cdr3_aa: CAWSPRGIGGTEAFF; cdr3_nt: TGTGCCTGGAGTCCACGAGGTATAGGGGGCACTGAAGCTTTCTTT
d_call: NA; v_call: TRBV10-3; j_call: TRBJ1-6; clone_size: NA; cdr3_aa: CAISETVGGDSPLHF; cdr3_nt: TGTGCCATCAGTGAAACCGTGGGGGGGGATTCACCCCTCCACTTT
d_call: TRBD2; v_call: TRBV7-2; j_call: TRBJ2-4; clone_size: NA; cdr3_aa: CASSLIAGGPLNIQYF; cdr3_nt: TGTGCCAGCAGCTTAATAGCGGGAGGGCCGCTGAACATTCAGTACTTC
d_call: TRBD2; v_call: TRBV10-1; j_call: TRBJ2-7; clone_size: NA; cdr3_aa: CASSEAQGLVNEQYF; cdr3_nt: TGCGCCAGCAGTGAGGCCCAAGGACTAGTTAACGAGCAGTACTTC
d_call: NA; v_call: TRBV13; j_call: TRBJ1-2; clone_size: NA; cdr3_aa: CASSSGGALSNYGYTF; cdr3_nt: TGTGCCAGCAGCAGCGGGGGTGCCCTAAGTAACTATGGCTACACCTTC
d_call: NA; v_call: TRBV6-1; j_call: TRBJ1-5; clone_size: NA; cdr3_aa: CASSENRAHQPQHF; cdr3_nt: TGTGCCAGCAGTGAAAACAGAGCTCATCAGCCCCAGCATTTT
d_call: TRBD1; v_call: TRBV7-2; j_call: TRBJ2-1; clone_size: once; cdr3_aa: CASSHRGNEQFF; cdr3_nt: TGTGCCAGCAGCCACAGGGGCAATGAGCAGTTCTTC
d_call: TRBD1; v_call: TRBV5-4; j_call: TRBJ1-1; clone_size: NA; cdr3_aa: CASSQDRGTEAFF; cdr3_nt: TGTGCCAGCAGCCAGGACAGGGGAACTGAAGCTTTCTTT
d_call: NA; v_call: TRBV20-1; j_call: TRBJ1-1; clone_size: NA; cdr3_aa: CSFVRQGKAFF; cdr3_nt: TGCAGTTTCGTGCGGCAGGGAAAAGCTTTCTTT
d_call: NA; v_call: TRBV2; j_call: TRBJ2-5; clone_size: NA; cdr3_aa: CASTEGGETQYF; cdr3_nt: TGTGCCAGCACCGAGGGGGGGGAGACCCAGTACTTC
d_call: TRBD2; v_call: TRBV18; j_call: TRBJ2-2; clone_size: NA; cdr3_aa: CASSRTSYGGELFF; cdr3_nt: TGTGCCAGCTCTCGGACTAGCTACGGCGGGGAGCTGTTTTTT
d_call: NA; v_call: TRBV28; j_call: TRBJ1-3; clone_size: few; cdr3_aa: CASSNSGSGNTIYF; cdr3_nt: TGTGCCAGCAGTAACAGTGGCTCTGGAAACACCATATATTTT
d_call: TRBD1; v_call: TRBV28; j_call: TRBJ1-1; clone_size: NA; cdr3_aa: CASSSTSLTGFVAFF; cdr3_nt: TGTGCCAGCAGTTCAACCTCTCTGACAGGGTTCGTAGCTTTCTTT
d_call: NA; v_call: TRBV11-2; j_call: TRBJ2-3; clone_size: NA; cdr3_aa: CASSLFLTSTDTQYF; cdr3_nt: TGTGCCAGCAGCTTATTTCTTACTAGCACAGATACGCAGTATTTT
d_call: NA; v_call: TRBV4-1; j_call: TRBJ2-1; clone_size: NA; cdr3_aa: CASSHSLERPSSYNEQFF; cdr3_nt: TGCGCCAGCAGCCATTCCCTAGAGCGCCCAAGCTCCTACAATGAGCAGTTCTTC
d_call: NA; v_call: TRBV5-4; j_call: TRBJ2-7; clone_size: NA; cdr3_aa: CASSLIGQPSYEQYF; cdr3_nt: TGTGCCAGCAGCTTAATTGGACAGCCCTCCTACGAGCAGTACTTC
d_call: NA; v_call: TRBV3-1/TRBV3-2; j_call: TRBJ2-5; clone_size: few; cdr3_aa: CASSQDGSRETQYF; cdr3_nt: TGTGCCAGCAGCCAAGACGGGTCTAGAGAGACCCAGTACTTC
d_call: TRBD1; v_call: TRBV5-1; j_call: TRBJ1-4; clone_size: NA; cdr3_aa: CATNRTGRYEKLFF; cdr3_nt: TGCGCCACAAACCGGACAGGGAGGTATGAAAAACTGTTTTTT
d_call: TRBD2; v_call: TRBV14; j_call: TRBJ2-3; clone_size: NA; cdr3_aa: CASSLTGLATQYF; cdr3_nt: TGTGCCAGCAGCCTAACTGGACTAGCTACGCAGTATTTT
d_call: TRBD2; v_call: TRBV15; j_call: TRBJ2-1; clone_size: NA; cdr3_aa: CATSRPSGSWRFF; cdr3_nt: TGTGCCACCAGCAGACCTAGCGGGAGTTGGCGGTTCTTC
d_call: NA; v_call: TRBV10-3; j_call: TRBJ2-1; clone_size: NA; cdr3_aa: CAISESGDGEQFF; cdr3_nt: TGTGCCATCAGTGAGTCGGGAGATGGGGAGCAGTTCTTC
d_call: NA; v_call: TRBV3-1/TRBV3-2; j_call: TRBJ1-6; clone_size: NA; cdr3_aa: CASSQDTGSPLHF; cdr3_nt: TGTGCCAGCAGCCAAGATACGGGATCACCCCTCCACTTT
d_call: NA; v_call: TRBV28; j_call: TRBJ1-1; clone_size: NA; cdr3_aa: CASSSVEAFF; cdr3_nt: TGTGCCAGCAGTTCGGTTGAAGCTTTCTTT
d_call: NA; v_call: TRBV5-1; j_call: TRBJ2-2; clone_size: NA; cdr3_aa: CASSDPRRSITGELFF; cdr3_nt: TGCGCCAGCAGCGACCCTAGGAGGTCAATCACCGGGGAGCTGTTTTTT
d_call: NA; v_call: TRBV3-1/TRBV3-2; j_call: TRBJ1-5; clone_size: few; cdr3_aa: CASSQGLRGKNNQPQHF; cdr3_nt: TGTGCCAGCAGCCAAGGCCTGAGGGGGAAAAATAATCAGCCCCAGCATTTT
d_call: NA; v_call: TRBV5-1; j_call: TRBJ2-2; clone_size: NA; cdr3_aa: CASSLYLRQANTGELFF; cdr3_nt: TGCGCCAGCAGCTTGTATCTACGACAGGCCAACACCGGGGAGCTGTTTTTT
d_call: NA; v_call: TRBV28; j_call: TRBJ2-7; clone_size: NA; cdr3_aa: CASSLWWDTYEQYF; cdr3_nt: TGTGCCAGCAGTTTATGGTGGGACACCTACGAGCAGTACTTC
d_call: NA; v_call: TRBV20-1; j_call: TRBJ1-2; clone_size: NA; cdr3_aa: CSAHDRIGTF; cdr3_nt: TGCAGTGCCCACGACAGGATTGGGACCTTC
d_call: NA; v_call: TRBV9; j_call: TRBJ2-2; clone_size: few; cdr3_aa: CASSRNGELFF; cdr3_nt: TGTGCCAGCAGCCGTAACGGGGAGCTGTTTTTT
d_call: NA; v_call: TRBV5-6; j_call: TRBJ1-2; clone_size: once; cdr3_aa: CASRLWQSNYGYTF; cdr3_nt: TGTGCCAGCCGCTTGTGGCAATCTAACTATGGCTACACCTTC
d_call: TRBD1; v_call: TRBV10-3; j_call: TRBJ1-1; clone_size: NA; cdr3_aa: CAISDPKGAEAFF; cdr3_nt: TGTGCCATCAGTGATCCAAAGGGGGCAGAAGCTTTCTTT